Each of the 9 T cell receptor beta chains below was sequenced from the same sample in a study of cytomegalovirus exposure and HLA in healthy donors. Primers: 60 Vbeta forward and 13 Jbeta reverse. Profiling relied on immunoSEQ multiplex PCR, and the TCRdb table lists in-frame clones only, not all of them. The sample has 120,000 or so clones; over 60% are singletons. Sample: PBMCs. The receptors were sampled from a man in his thirties or forties in good health and CMV-seropositive.

The chain uses TRBV30 and TRBJ2-1; D uncertain. The CDR3 covers 14 residues. Germline CDR1 is GTSNPN and CDR2 is SVGIG (reference sequence). V was pared by 4 bases and J by 4 bases, with 14 bases between. DNA for the CDR3: TGTGCCTGGACCCACAGAGACCGTTACAATGAGCAGTTCTTC. Protein: CAWTHRDRYNEQFF.

The chain carries TRBV9 and TRBJ2-5; possibly TRBD1 for D (8 bases). CDR1 SGDLS and CDR2 YYNGEE come from the germline V gene. The CDR3 is 16 amino acids. Deletions cut 4 bases from V and 3 bases from J, with 19 bases between. For the CDR3, the DNA is TGTGCCAGCAGCCCACAGGGGGGGTTAGCGGAAGAGACCCAGTACTTC. It is translated as CASSPQGGLAEETQYF.

This sequence joins TRBV2 and TRBJ2-2; a possible D gene is TRBD2 (5 bases). With 6 bases removed from V and 4 bases from J, the gap between germline ends came to 12 bases. CDR1 and CDR2 (germline): SNHLY, FYNNEI. CDR3 size: 14 residues. This CDR3 is CASRRTDITGELFF. CDR3 in DNA: TGTGCCAGCAGGCGGACTGATATCACCGGGGAGCTGTTTTTT.

The rearrangement uses TRBV6-1 and TRBJ2-7, with D hard to call. This CDR3 comprises 11 residues. The germline V and J ends were trimmed by 3 bases and 3 bases, with 3 bases remaining between them. The germline V gene encodes CDR1 MNHNS and CDR2 SASEGT. The CDR3 loop reads CASSDFYEQYF. The CDR3 coding sequence is TGTGCCAGCAGTGACTTCTACGAGCAGTACTTC.

The chain joins TRBV2 to TRBJ1-5; TRBD1 matches at 8 bases. V lost 8 bases to trimming and J lost 7 bases; unmatched junction nucleotides: 13. The germline CDR1 and CDR2 sequences are SNHLY and FYNNEI. The CDR3 length is 15 residues. CDR3 in DNA: TGTGCCAGCGGGACAGGTCCGACCTATGGGCAGCCCCAGCATTTT. Translating gives CASGTGPTYGQPQHF.

This sequence joins TRBV7-2 and TRBJ2-5; perhaps TRBD1 as D (6 bases). The CDR3 runs to 17 residues. The V gene's germline CDR1 is SGHTA and CDR2 FQGNSA. V was shortened by 5 bases and J by 5 bases, with 24 bases between the two germline ends. CDR3 bases: TGTGCCAGCAGCCAGCAAATACAGGGACAACTCTGGGAGACCCAGTACTTC. This encodes CASSQQIQGQLWETQYF.

This chain links TRBV30 with TRBJ1-4; D might be TRBD1 (5 bases). V was cut by 3 bases and J by 10 bases, with 12 bases left in between. In germline, CDR1 is GTSNPN, CDR2 SVGIG (reference sequence). The length of the CDR3 is 12 residues. CDR3 sequence reads: CAWRQTGGKLFF. CDR3 coding DNA: TGTGCCTGGAGGCAAACGGGGGGAAAACTGTTTTTT.

This clone came up once. This chain links TRBV7-8 with TRBJ1-4; TRBD1 aligns across 8 bases. V shed 5 bases, J shed 7 bases, and the junction held 6 bases outside the gene matches. Germline lookup yields CDR1 SGHVS and CDR2 FQNEAQ. This CDR3 spans 14 amino acids. DNA for the CDR3: TGTGCCAGCAGCGCAGGGGGCAGTAGTGAAAAACTGTTTTTT. Translation gives CASSAGGSSEKLFF.

This chain joins TRBV18 and TRBJ2-2, with D perhaps TRBD2 (6 bases). The V gene's germline CDR1 is KGHSH and CDR2 LQKENI. The V gene lost 2 bases and the J gene lost 2 bases, with 15 bases spanning the gap. The CDR3 sequence is 17 residues long. The CDR3 is CASSPGAGWYNTGELFF. The DNA of the CDR3 is TGTGCCAGCTCACCAGGAGCGGGCTGGTACAACACCGGGGAGCTGTTTTTT. Full variable domain (remainder filled in from reference TRBV18 and TRBJ2-2): NAGVMQNPRHLVRRRGQEARLRCSPMKGHSHVYWYRQLPEEGLKFMVYLQKENIIDESGMPKERFSAEFPKEGPSILRIQQVVRGDSAAYFCASSPGAGWYNTGELFFGEGSRLTVL.